This is a list of T cell receptor beta chains from one sample in a study of CD8 T cells in ankylosing spondylitis. MiXCR, run by TCRdb on the 5' RACE reads, gives a single entry per CDR3 protein. The sample contains fewer than 25,000 distinct CDR3 sequences, roughly 13% of which appear only once. The sample taken for sequencing was blood. Receptors were obtained from a male donor with ankylosing spondylitis or in good health (not recorded which). Both conserved end residues are part of each CDR3. The D gene is left open where the match is weak. Not all rows give a size; the values are once, few, many and, for expanded clones, a class.

v_gene: TRBV12-3/TRBV12-4; j_gene: TRBJ2-1; abundance: many; len: 15; d_gene: TRBD1; CDR3aa: CASSYRQGGVTEQFF; CDR3nt: TGTGCCAGCAGTTACCGACAGGGTGGTGTAACTGAGCAGTTCTTC
v_gene: TRBV12-3/TRBV12-4; j_gene: TRBJ2-1; abundance: few; len: 15; d_gene: TRBD2; CDR3aa: CASSLFGGSHNEQFF; CDR3nt: TGTGCCAGCAGTTTATTTGGCGGGAGTCACAATGAGCAGTTCTTC
v_gene: TRBV11-2; j_gene: TRBJ1-1; abundance: NA; len: 15; d_gene: TRBD1; CDR3aa: CASSSQTGGSAEAFF; CDR3nt: TGTGCCAGCAGCTCCCAGACAGGGGGGAGCGCTGAAGCTTTCTTT
v_gene: TRBV5-1; j_gene: TRBJ2-4; abundance: few; len: 15; d_gene: NA; CDR3aa: CASSLNALAKNIQYF; CDR3nt: TGCGCCAGCAGCTTAAATGCTCTGGCCAAAAACATTCAGTACTTC
v_gene: TRBV20-1; j_gene: TRBJ2-1; abundance: many; len: 12; d_gene: NA; CDR3aa: CSATPGRGEQFF; CDR3nt: TGCAGTGCAACTCCGGGACGCGGCGAGCAGTTCTTC
v_gene: TRBV7-2; j_gene: TRBJ2-1; abundance: few; len: 16; d_gene: NA; CDR3aa: CASSFGAKGGGAEQFF; CDR3nt: TGTGCCAGCAGCTTTGGGGCCAAAGGAGGAGGAGCTGAGCAGTTCTTC
v_gene: TRBV24-1; j_gene: TRBJ2-5; abundance: many; len: 13; d_gene: NA; CDR3aa: CATSPGHQETQYF; CDR3nt: TGTGCCACCAGTCCGGGACACCAAGAGACCCAGTACTTC
v_gene: TRBV5-1; j_gene: TRBJ2-5; abundance: NA; len: 13; d_gene: NA; CDR3aa: CASSFTSIETQYF; CDR3nt: TGCGCCAGCAGCTTCACTAGCATCGAGACCCAGTACTTC
v_gene: TRBV3-1; j_gene: TRBJ2-5; abundance: few; len: 15; d_gene: NA; CDR3aa: CASSLRGGVPETQYF; CDR3nt: TGTGCCAGCAGTCTCCGGGGAGGAGTCCCAGAGACCCAGTACTTC
v_gene: TRBV28; j_gene: TRBJ1-2; abundance: medium-sized; len: 13; d_gene: NA; CDR3aa: CASSIRGADGYTF; CDR3nt: TGTGCCAGCAGTATCCGGGGGGCGGATGGCTACACCTTC
v_gene: TRBV5-5; j_gene: TRBJ2-1; abundance: few; len: 15; d_gene: NA; CDR3aa: CASSLPINSYNEQFF; CDR3nt: TGTGCCAGCAGCTTGCCGATCAACTCCTACAATGAGCAGTTCTTC
v_gene: TRBV29-1; j_gene: TRBJ2-5; abundance: few; len: 16; d_gene: TRBD1; CDR3aa: CSVKSGTGGFQETQYF; CDR3nt: TGCAGCGTCAAATCCGGGACAGGGGGTTTCCAAGAGACCCAGTACTTC